The present T cell receptor beta chain was sequenced within a study of OX40 agonist ivuxolimab in advanced cancers. Here immunoSEQ multiplex PCR was the method, and the copy in TCRdb shows in-frame clones only, minus some. Of 70,000 to 75,000 clones listed, roughly nine tenths were seen once; the top ten hold roughly 0.44%. Germline V gene sequence: CDR1 SGHRS, CDR2 YFSETQ. The CDR3 is 15 residues long. Trimming at V came to 4 bases and at J to 8 bases, leaving 11 bases not matched to a gene. The gene calls are TRBV5-1 and TRBJ2-3; 9 bases map to TRBD1. The specimen was CD4+ or CD8+ T cells sorted from blood, collected in a trial of the OX40 agonist ivuxolimab. The TCR sequence derives from an adult with an advanced solid tumor such as melanoma, head and neck, liver or kidney cancer. The chain's CDR3 is CASSPGTGRLGTQYF. The DNA of the CDR3 is TGCGCCAGCAGCCCGGGGACAGGGCGGCTAGGTACGCAGTATTTT.